This T cell receptor beta chain was identified during a study of blood T cell repertoires in COVID-19. Study as a whole: Sites in the United States, Italy and Spain provided acute and convalescent COVID-19 samples.

The CDR3 is 14 amino acids. The ends lost 0 bases at V and 3 bases at J; junction bases unmatched: 1. Germline V gene lookup returns CDR1 SGDLS and CDR2 YYNGEE. Profiled with immunoSEQ multiplex PCR; TCRdb holds only in-frame clones, not every one. This sample has about 72,000 clones, with 82% found just once. The TCR was taken from a human donor in a cohort sampled during active COVID-19. This chain links TRBV9 with TRBJ2-7; 9 positions agree with TRBD1. Sequenced input: peripheral blood. The CDR3 protein is CASSVGTGDYEQYF. For the CDR3, the DNA is TGTGCCAGCAGCGTAGGGACAGGGGACTACGAGCAGTACTTC.